These 19 T cell receptor beta chains came from one sample sequenced in a study of control samples from healthy donors and cancer patients (dated by TCRdb to the early 2020s). The receptor library was made with the immunoSEQ multiplex PCR assay. Not all clones reach the TCRdb copy of this immuneACCESS table, which keeps in-frame sequences only. Checked studies attribute under half of the gap to unresolved V genes and leave the rest unexplained. The sample has 85,000 to 100,000 clones on record, around 80% of them singletons. Together, the top ten hold approximately 2% of the sample. The specimen sequenced was blood. These receptors came from a man aged 55-75 years in good health.

The chain carries TRBV15 and TRBJ2-6, with D unclear. The CDR3 contains 17 residues. The germline V gene has CDR1 LNHNV and CDR2 YYDKDF (reference sequence). V shed 0 bases and J shed 0 bases, with 9 bases lying between them. Written as DNA, the CDR3 is TGTGCCACCAGCAGAGATTTATGGGACTCTGGGGCCAACGTCCTGACTTTC. Translation gives CATSRDLWDSGANVLTF.

This sequence joins TRBV3-1 (or the pseudogene TRBV3-2) and TRBJ2-1, with a weak D call TRBD1 (5 bases). V was trimmed by 0 bases and J by 5 bases, leaving 8 bases between them. CDR1 LGHDT and CDR2 YNNKEL come from the germline V gene (reference sequence). The CDR3 consists of 14 residues. This chain's CDR3 is CASSQEFRDNEQFF. The CDR3 bases are TGTGCCAGCAGCCAAGAATTCAGGGACAATGAGCAGTTCTTC.

There are a few counts of this clone. The gene calls are TRBV3-1 (or the pseudogene TRBV3-2) and TRBJ2-7; D uncertain. Trimming shortened V by 3 bases and J by 5 bases, and 17 bases separated the two germline ends. Germline lookup yields CDR1 LGHDT and CDR2 YNNKEL (reference sequence). This CDR3 has 15 residues. DNA for the CDR3: TGTGCCAGCAGCCATGGACCCACCACATTGGACGAGCAGTACTTC. Its translation: CASSHGPTTLDEQYF.

The rearrangement links TRBV2 to TRBJ1-4; D call uncertain. CDR1 and CDR2 from the germline V gene are SNHLY and FYNNEI. V was clipped by 6 bases and J by 4 bases, with 12 bases between them. This CDR3 has 14 residues. CDR3 sequence (DNA): TGTGCCAGCAGAATTACTTTTTTTAATGAAAAACTGTTTTTT. Translated: CASRITFFNEKLFF.

V usage is TRBV5-1 and J usage is TRBJ1-4; D is perhaps TRBD1 (6 bases). CDR3 length equals 14 residues. Germline CDR1 SGHRS, CDR2 YFSETQ. V was clipped by 0 bases and J by 6 bases, with 9 bases between them. CDR3 sequence reads: CASSLVGGHEKLFF. The CDR3 region has the DNA TGCGCCAGCAGCTTGGTTGGGGGGCATGAAAAACTGTTTTTT.

V usage is TRBV20-1 and J usage is TRBJ2-5, with D unclear. The CDR3 runs 11 residues. The V end lost 7 bases, the J end lost 5 bases, and 11 bases lay between the germline ends. Germline assignment: CDR1 DFQATT and CDR2 SNEGSKA (reference sequence). CDR3: CSVWPRETQYF. CDR3 nucleotides: TGCAGTGTTTGGCCCCGGGAGACCCAGTACTTC.

V usage is TRBV4-2 and J usage is TRBJ2-1; 8 nucleotides match TRBD1. The germline V gene encodes CDR1 LGHNA and CDR2 YNFKEQ. V shed 4 bases and J 7 bases; nucleotides not matched to a gene: 3. CDR3 size: 13 residues. CDR3 protein: CASSLDRVNEQFF. CDR3 DNA sequence: TGTGCCAGCAGCCTGGACAGGGTAAATGAGCAGTTCTTC.

This clone was observed a handful of times. V gene TRBV4-1 combines with J gene TRBJ2-1; D is perhaps TRBD2 (7 bases). CDR1 and CDR2 from the germline V gene are MGHRA and YSYEKL. This CDR3 has 16 residues. Trimming took 5 bases from V and 8 from J, leaving 22 bases between them. CDR3 coding DNA: TGCGCCAGCAGCTACACGACTAGCAGAAGGGGGGATGAGCAGTTCTTC. Protein sequence: CASSYTTSRRGDEQFF.

The rearrangement uses TRBV5-6 and TRBJ2-7; perhaps D is TRBD1 or TRBD2 (5 bases each). There are 15 residues in the CDR3. CDR1 is SGHDT and CDR2 is YYEEEE in the germline V gene. V was trimmed by 1 base and J by 4 bases, leaving 15 bases between them. The CDR3 protein is CASSLHRDGSYEQYF. CDR3 DNA sequence: TGTGCCAGCAGCTTGCACCGGGACGGTTCATACGAGCAGTACTTC. The full variable domain, rest sourced from reference TRBV5-6 and TRBJ2-7, is DAGVTQSPTHLIKTRGQQVTLRCSPKSGHDTVSWYQQALGQGPQFIFQYYEEEERQRGNFPDRFSGHQFPNYSSELNVNALLLGDSALYLCASSLHRDGSYEQYFGPGTRLTVT.

This clone was found once. The chain recombines TRBV29-1 with TRBJ2-1; TRBD2 agrees at 7 bases. The junction had 9 bases not matched to a gene; V was cut back by 6 bases and J by 7 bases. Germline V CDR1 and CDR2: SQVTM, ANQGSEA. The CDR3 totals 13 residues. CDR3 protein: CSVSAWGGNEQFF. In nucleotides, the CDR3 is TGCAGCGTATCTGCCTGGGGGGGGAATGAGCAGTTCTTC.

The J gene is TRBJ2-4, the V gene TRBV2; 10 bases match TRBD2. CDR1 and CDR2 (germline): SNHLY, FYNNEI. Trimming took 3 bases from V and 9 from J; bases not matched to a gene: 11. CDR3 length equals 16 residues. The CDR3 loop reads CASSDLGLSGGSIQYF. CDR3 nucleotides: TGTGCCAGCAGTGATCTGGGGCTTAGCGGGGGGAGCATTCAGTACTTC.

The chain is built from TRBV21-1 and TRBJ2-3; the DNA was not compared with TRBD2, the D call given in the table. TRBV21-1 is a recognized pseudogene. The CDR3 has 12 amino acids. The CDR3 bases are TGTGCCAGCAGCCGGGGGTTGGATACGCAGTATTTT. It is translated as CASSRGLDTQYF.

V is TRBV10-3 and J is TRBJ2-5; 8 positions match TRBD1. The germline gives CDR1 ENHRY, CDR2 SYGVKD. V was clipped by 7 bases and J by 4 bases; unmatched bases: 11. This CDR3 is 15 amino acids long. The CDR3 region has the DNA TGTGCCATCAACCCGACAGGGGTCCCGGGAGAGACCCAGTACTTC. Its protein product is CAINPTGVPGETQYF.

A single count supports this clone. The gene calls are TRBV29-1 and TRBJ2-3; D not certain. The V and J ends lost 2 bases and 2 bases respectively, with 14 bases between them. Germline CDR1 is SQVTM and CDR2 is ANQGSEA. There are 15 residues in the CDR3. In DNA, the CDR3 is TGCAGCGTTGAAAGCAGGACGGTAGACACAGATACGCAGTATTTT. It is translated as CSVESRTVDTDTQYF.

This sequence joins TRBV3-1 (or the pseudogene TRBV3-2) and TRBJ2-1; 12 bases are a match to TRBD2. Germline V gene lookup returns CDR1 LGHDT and CDR2 YNNKEL (reference sequence). J was trimmed by 6 bases and V by 5 bases; bases with no gene match: 8. The CDR3 spans 16 residues. The CDR3 sequence: CASSGRTSGASNEQFF. DNA of the CDR3: TGTGCCAGCAGCGGACGGACTAGCGGGGCATCCAATGAGCAGTTCTTC.

The chain carries TRBV7-9 and TRBJ2-7; 11 bases agree with TRBD1. CDR3 length: 17 residues. Germline CDR1 is SEHNR and CDR2 is FQNEAQ (reference sequence). The ends lost 4 bases at V and 6 bases at J; junction bases unmatched: 14. The chain's CDR3 is CASSSPGTGTGGPEQYF. CDR3 in DNA: TGTGCCAGCAGCTCACCAGGCACCGGGACAGGGGGTCCCGAGCAGTACTTC.

The chain joins TRBV27 to TRBJ2-5; D is unclear. The CDR3 runs to 14 residues. Germline CDR1 reads MNHEY; CDR2 reads SMNVEV (reference sequence). Trimming took 0 bases from V and 0 from J, leaving 5 bases between them. The CDR3 reads CASSLSSYQETQYF. The DNA of the CDR3 is TGTGCCAGCAGTTTATCCTCGTACCAAGAGACCCAGTACTTC.

The chain recombines TRBV14 with TRBJ1-1; tentatively, D is TRBD1 (5 bases). This CDR3 spans 14 amino acids. Germline V gene lookup returns CDR1 SGHDN and CDR2 FVKESK. The V gene lost 0 bases and the J gene lost 7 bases, with 12 bases spanning the gap. The CDR3 DNA follows: TGTGCCAGCAGCCAAGATGCGAGGGGACTTGAAGCTTTCTTT. Amino acids: CASSQDARGLEAFF. Supplemented by reference TRBV14 and TRBJ1-1, the full variable domain reads EAGVTQFPSHSVIEKGQTVTLRCDPISGHDNLYWYRRVMGKEIKFLLHFVKESKQDESGMPNNRFLAERTGGTYSTLKVQPAELEDSGVYFCASSQDARGLEAFFGQGTRLTVV.

This chain uses TRBV5-4 with TRBJ2-3; a possible D gene is TRBD2 (6 bases). V lost 4 bases and J lost 2, with 17 bases in between. The CDR3 loop spans 16 amino acids. Germline values: CDR1 SGHNT, CDR2 YYREEE (reference sequence). CDR3 protein: CASSGGSSGYTDTQYF. Here the CDR3 DNA reads TGTGCCAGCAGCGGGGGGAGTAGCGGTTACACAGATACGCAGTATTTT. The variable domain in full, completed from reference TRBV5-4 and TRBJ2-3, reads ETGVTQSPTHLIKTRGQQVTLRCSSQSGHNTVSWYQQALGQGPQFIFQYYREEENGRGNFPPRFSGLQFPNYSSELNVNALELDDSALYLCASSGGSSGYTDTQYFGPGTRLTVL.